Each of the 25 T cell receptor beta chains below was sequenced from the same sample in a study of blood T cell repertoires in COVID-19. Measured with immunoSEQ multiplex PCR; TCRdb has only the in-frame clones, and not every one. The sample lists more than 25,000 clones, over 70% occurring once. The specimen was peripheral blood. The receptor source for this set is a man aged 50 to 59 with active or convalescent COVID-19.

The V and J genes are TRBV11-2 and TRBJ2-7, with D possibly TRBD1 on 5 matching bases. The CDR3 runs 13 residues. CDR1 and CDR2 (germline): SGHAT, FQNNGV. The germline V and J ends were trimmed by 5 bases and 4 bases, with 12 bases remaining between them. CDR3: CASSLTQEYEQYF. DNA of the CDR3: TGTGCCAGCAGCCTAACACAGGAGTACGAGCAGTACTTC. Together with reference TRBV11-2 and TRBJ2-7, the CDR3 gives the full variable domain: EAGVAQSPRYKIIEKRQSVAFWCNPISGHATLYWYQQILGQGPKLLIQFQNNGVVDDSQLPKDRFSAERLKGVDSTLKIQPAKLEDSAVYLCASSLTQEYEQYFGPGTRLTVT.

The chain recombines TRBV7-9 with TRBJ2-4, with a tentative D call TRBD1 (6 bases). Germline CDR1 reads SEHNR; CDR2 reads FQNEAQ (reference sequence). The V and J ends lost 3 bases and 1 base respectively, with 16 bases between them. The CDR3 has 17 residues. The CDR3, as DNA: TGTGCCAGCAGCTTCGTAGGGGGTGTCTATGCCAAAAACATTCAGTACTTC. Amino acids: CASSFVGGVYAKNIQYF. The whole variable domain, remainder taken from reference TRBV7-9 and TRBJ2-4, is DTGVSQNPRHKITKRGQNVTFRCDPISEHNRLYWYRQTLGQGPEFLTYFQNEAQLEKSRLLSDRFSAERPKGSFSTLEIQRTEQGDSAMYLCASSFVGGVYAKNIQYFGAGTRLSVL.

This clone was counted once. The gene calls are TRBV4-1 and TRBJ1-1, with 7 bases that match TRBD1. Germline CDR1 reads MGHRA; CDR2 reads YSYEKL. This CDR3 region has 15 residues. Trimming at V came to 2 bases and at J to 1 base, leaving 4 bases not matched to a gene. Here the CDR3 DNA reads TGCGCCAGCAGCCAACTAGGGACAGAGAACACTGAAGCTTTCTTT. It specifies CASSQLGTENTEAFF.

The V gene is TRBV11-2, the J gene TRBJ2-4, with D tentatively TRBD1 (5 bases). This CDR3 is built from 13 residues. V was shortened by 0 bases and J by 8 bases, with 8 bases between the two germline ends. Looked up from germline, CDR1 is SGHAT and CDR2 is FQNNGV. CDR3 in amino acids: CASSLDQGYIQYF. The CDR3, as DNA: TGTGCCAGCAGCTTAGATCAGGGTTACATTCAGTACTTC.

The chain combines TRBV7-9 with TRBJ1-6; D not certain. This CDR3 comprises 14 residues. Between the trimmed V and J ends, which lost 1 base and 8 bases, there was a span of 9 bases. Germline CDR1 SEHNR, CDR2 FQNEAQ (reference sequence). CDR3 protein: CASSLGGSHSPLHF. As DNA, the CDR3 is TGTGCCAGCAGCTTAGGAGGGAGTCATTCACCCCTCCACTTT.

V and J are TRBV27 and TRBJ2-3; the D gene is possibly TRBD1 (5 bases). Trimming pared 5 bases from V and 2 bases from J, leaving 14 bases between. Per germline, CDR1 MNHEY and CDR2 SMNVEV (reference sequence). This CDR3 has 15 residues. The CDR3 sequence is CASSPGSVITDTQYF. Written as DNA, the CDR3 is TGTGCCAGCAGTCCAGGGTCGGTGATCACAGATACGCAGTATTTT.

The chain carries TRBV10-2 and TRBJ1-5, with 7 positions matching TRBD1. Germline trimming cut 6 bases from V and 5 bases from J; bases unmatched to any gene: 10. The CDR3 runs 15 residues. CDR1 and CDR2 (germline): WSHSY, SAAADI. CDR3 protein: CASRSSGTADQPQHF. CDR3 nucleotides: TGCGCCAGCAGAAGCTCCGGGACAGCAGATCAGCCCCAGCATTTT.

Remarks on this clone: The junction does not match germline at one end; this may be a read error. Other DNA sequences in the sample encode the same CDR3. V is TRBV19 and J is TRBJ1-4; 9 nucleotides align to TRBD1. Germline-derived CDR1 and CDR2 are LNHDA and SQIVND (reference sequence). CDR3 length equals 15 residues. The CDR3 DNA reads as TGTGCCAGTACTAATCTGGGACAGGGAGATGAAAAATTGTTTTTT. Translated, it gives CASTNLGQGDEKLFF.

This clone has a handful of counts. An end of the junction differs from the germline gene, which may be a read error. The genes are TRBV2 and TRBJ1-4; no firm D call. This CDR3 has 12 residues. Germline V gene lookup returns CDR1 SNHLY and CDR2 FYNNEI. The CDR3 DNA follows: TGTGCCAGCAGTGAAGGTCAGCGGCGTCTAAGTTTT. Its translation: CASSEGQRRLSF.

The CDR3 sequence is CASSAQGSEQYF. The CDR3, as DNA: TGTGCCAGCAGCGCCCAGGGGAGCGAGCAGTACTTC. This chain joins TRBV9 and TRBJ2-7, with a possible D match to TRBD1 (6 bases). The CDR3 runs 12 residues. Trimming removed 3 bases from V and 6 bases from J, with 10 bases in between. CDR1 and CDR2 (germline): SGDLS, YYNGEE.

The genes are TRBV3-1 (or the pseudogene TRBV3-2) and TRBJ1-1; D might be TRBD1 (6 bases). The germline gives CDR1 LGHDT, CDR2 YNNKEL (reference sequence). V was shortened by 0 bases and J by 4 bases, with 18 bases between the two germline ends. The CDR3 covers 17 residues. This CDR3 is CASSQELGGRVSTEAFF. The CDR3 DNA sequence: TGTGCCAGCAGCCAAGAATTGGGGGGGCGTGTAAGCACTGAAGCTTTCTTT.

This clone has more than one count but fewer than ten. The V gene is TRBV5-1, the J gene TRBJ2-1; D is undetermined. V was clipped by 6 bases and J by 5 bases, with 12 bases between them. The germline V gene encodes CDR1 SGHRS and CDR2 YFSETQ. The CDR3 is 13 amino acids. The CDR3 coding sequence is TGCGCCAGCAAGTGGAGTTCCAACAATGAGCAGTTCTTC. It specifies CASKWSSNNEQFF. The variable domain in full, completed from reference TRBV5-1 and TRBJ2-1, reads KAGVTQTPRYLIKTRGQQVTLSCSPISGHRSVSWYQQTPGQGLQFLFEYFSETQRNKGNFPGRFSGRQFSNSRSEMNVSTLELGDSALYLCASKWSSNNEQFFGPGTRLTVL.

The chain recombines TRBV4-1 with TRBJ1-4, with 8 bases aligning to TRBD1. This CDR3 comprises 18 residues. The germline V gene has CDR1 MGHRA and CDR2 YSYEKL. V shed 4 bases, J shed 2 bases, and the junction held 12 bases outside the gene matches. Written as DNA, the CDR3 is TGCGCCAGCAGCCCAGAGACAGGGGTTTATCCGACTAATGAAAAACTGTTTTTT. It translates to CASSPETGVYPTNEKLFF.

V is TRBV7-9 and J is TRBJ2-7; maybe TRBD2 (5 bases). The ends were cut back, 4 bases at V and 1 base at J, with 11 bases in the middle. The CDR3 consists of 14 residues. The germline gives CDR1 SEHNR, CDR2 FQNEAQ (reference sequence). CDR3 nucleotides: TGTGCCAGCAGCTCGTACCGGGATTCCTACGAGCAGTACTTC. It is translated as CASSSYRDSYEQYF.

This clone was detected a few times. This chain uses TRBV12-3 or TRBV12-4 with TRBJ2-3, with TRBD1 identical over 8 bases. The CDR3 is 13 amino acids. V trimming: 2 bases; J trimming: 6 bases; junction bases outside the gene matches: 1. The CDR3 DNA follows: TGTGCCAGCAGTTTAAGGGACAGGGATACGCAGTATTTT. The encoded protein is CASSLRDRDTQYF.

This clone was seen more than once but under ten times. The chain carries TRBV28 and TRBJ1-5; D unresolved. Germline V gene lookup returns CDR1 MDHEN and CDR2 SYDVKM. The CDR3 spans 16 residues. V dropped 5 bases and J dropped 7 bases, with 21 bases sitting between them. The CDR3 DNA sequence: TGTGCCAGCAGTCTCGGACTCAATCTGGGGAGCCAGCCCCAGCATTTT. Its protein product is CASSLGLNLGSQPQHF.

This chain uses TRBV5-1 with TRBJ1-1; 9 positions match TRBD1. The trim removed 3 bases at V and 3 bases at J, leaving 6 bases unmatched. Germline assignment: CDR1 SGHRS and CDR2 YFSETQ. This CDR3 spans 15 amino acids. The CDR3 DNA sequence: TGCGCCAGCAGCTACCCACAGGGGGCGGACACTGAAGCTTTCTTT. Its translation is CASSYPQGADTEAFF.

This clone has only a few counts. The gene calls are TRBV30 and TRBJ2-4; 8 bases match TRBD2. V dropped 4 bases and J dropped 5; count of bases not matched to a gene: 4. Germline V gene data show CDR1 as GTSNPN and CDR2 as SVGIG (reference sequence). The CDR3 spans 13 residues. This CDR3 is CAWTRGGENIQYF. The CDR3 coding sequence is TGTGCCTGGACCCGGGGGGGGGAAAACATTCAGTACTTC.

The chain uses TRBV11-2 and TRBJ2-7, with D possibly being TRBD2 (5 bases). V was shortened by 0 bases and J by 0 bases, with 9 bases between the two germline ends. CDR3 length equals 15 residues. CDR1 and CDR2 (germline): SGHAT, FQNNGV. The CDR3 DNA is TGTGCCAGCAGCTTAGATGGACTGGCCTCCTACGAGCAGTACTTC. Translated: CASSLDGLASYEQYF.

V is TRBV3-1 (or the pseudogene TRBV3-2) and J is TRBJ1-1; 9 bases fit TRBD1. CDR1 is LGHDT, CDR2 YNNKEL, per germline (reference sequence). CDR3 size: 14 residues. Trimming cost V 3 bases and J 5 bases; bases outside gene matches: 4. The CDR3 region is CASSQVDRGTEAFF. CDR3 nucleotides: TGTGCCAGCAGCCAGGTAGACAGGGGGACTGAAGCTTTCTTT.

The rearrangement joins TRBV27 to TRBJ2-2; D is ambiguous. The CDR3 loop spans 13 amino acids. The germline CDR1 and CDR2 sequences are MNHEY and SMNVEV (reference sequence). Deletions cut 10 bases from V and 2 bases from J, with 11 bases between. CDR3 protein: CATRDINTGELFF. DNA of the CDR3: TGTGCCACCAGAGACATCAACACCGGGGAGCTGTTTTTT.

CDR3 DNA sequence: TGCAGCGCTCGGACAGGGGGCGATTATTCACCCCTCCACTTT. Encoded protein: CSARTGGDYSPLHF. The chain carries TRBV29-1 and TRBJ1-6; 11 bases align to TRBD1. Trimming took 7 bases from V and 8 from J; bases not matched to a gene: 7. Germline CDR1 SQVTM, CDR2 ANQGSEA. This CDR3 is 14 amino acids long.

The table lists this clone with a few counts. The chain is built from TRBV5-4 and TRBJ2-1, with TRBD2 matching over 7 bases. After removal of 3 bases from V and 4 bases from J, the junction contained 7 bases not matched to a gene. The germline CDR1 and CDR2 sequences are SGHNT and YYREEE (reference sequence). The CDR3 loop spans 15 amino acids. The CDR3, as DNA: TGTGCCAGCAGCTCTTCAAGCGGGGAGTACAATGAGCAGTTCTTC. As protein: CASSSSSGEYNEQFF.

The rearrangement links TRBV5-1 to TRBJ2-3; a possible D gene is TRBD1 (5 bases). The germline CDR1 and CDR2 sequences are SGHRS and YFSETQ. The CDR3 length is 12 residues. V dropped 2 bases and J dropped 6 bases, with 7 bases sitting between them. The CDR3 sequence: CASSLNRDTQYF. The CDR3 DNA reads as TGCGCCAGCAGCTTAAACAGGGATACGCAGTATTTT.

J is TRBJ1-2 and V is TRBV28; D perhaps matches TRBD1 (5 bases). The CDR3 consists of 15 residues. Germline V CDR1 and CDR2: MDHEN, SYDVKM. Trimming removed 8 bases at V and 6 bases at J, with 22 bases between. The CDR3, as DNA: TGTGCCAGCCGGGGGGGTGGCAGGGAGAGGAATGGCTACACCTTC. Residues: CASRGGGRERNGYTF.